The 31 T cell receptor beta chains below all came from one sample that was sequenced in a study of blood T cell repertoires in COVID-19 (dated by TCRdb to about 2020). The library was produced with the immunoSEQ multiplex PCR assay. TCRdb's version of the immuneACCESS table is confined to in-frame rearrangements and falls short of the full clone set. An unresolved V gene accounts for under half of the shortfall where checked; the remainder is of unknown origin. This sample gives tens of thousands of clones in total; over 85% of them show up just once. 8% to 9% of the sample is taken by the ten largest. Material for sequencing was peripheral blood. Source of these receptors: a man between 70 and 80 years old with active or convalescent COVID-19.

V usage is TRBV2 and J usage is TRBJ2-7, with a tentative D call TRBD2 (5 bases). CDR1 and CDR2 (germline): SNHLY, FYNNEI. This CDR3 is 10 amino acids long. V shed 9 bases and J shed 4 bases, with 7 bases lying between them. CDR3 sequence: CASGEYEQYF. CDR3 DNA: TGTGCCAGTGGGGAGTACGAGCAGTACTTC.

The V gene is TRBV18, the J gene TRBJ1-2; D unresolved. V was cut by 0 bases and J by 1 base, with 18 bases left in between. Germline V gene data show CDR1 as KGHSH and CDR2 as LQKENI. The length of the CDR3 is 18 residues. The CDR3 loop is CASSPPNEAGPYNYGYTF. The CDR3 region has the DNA TGTGCCAGCTCACCACCTAATGAAGCGGGCCCCTATAACTATGGCTACACCTTC. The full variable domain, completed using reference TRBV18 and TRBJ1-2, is NAGVMQNPRHLVRRRGQEARLRCSPMKGHSHVYWYRQLPEEGLKFMVYLQKENIIDESGMPKERFSAEFPKEGPSILRIQQVVRGDSAAYFCASSPPNEAGPYNYGYTFGSGTRLTVV.

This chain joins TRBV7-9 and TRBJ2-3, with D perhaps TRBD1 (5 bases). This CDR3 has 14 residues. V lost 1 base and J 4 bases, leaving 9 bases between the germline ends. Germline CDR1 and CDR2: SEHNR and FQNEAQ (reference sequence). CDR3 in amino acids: CASSLGRAPDTQYF. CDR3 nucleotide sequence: TGTGCCAGCAGCTTAGGCAGGGCCCCAGATACGCAGTATTTT.

The CDR3 DNA is TGTGCCAGCAGCCCAAGTACAGGGGCTGGGGCCAACGTCCTGACTTTC. Its protein is CASSPSTGAGANVLTF. V and J are TRBV7-9 and TRBJ2-6, with 7 positions matching TRBD1. Per the germline V gene, CDR1 is SEHNR and CDR2 is FQNEAQ (reference sequence). Trimming removed 5 bases from V and 2 bases from J; junction bases left unmatched: 6. The length of the CDR3 is 16 residues. The full variable domain, with the rest looked up from reference TRBV7-9 and TRBJ2-6, is DTGVSQNPRHKITKRGQNVTFRCDPISEHNRLYWYRQTLGQGPEFLTYFQNEAQLEKSRLLSDRFSAERPKGSFSTLEIQRTEQGDSAMYLCASSPSTGAGANVLTFGAGSRLTVL.

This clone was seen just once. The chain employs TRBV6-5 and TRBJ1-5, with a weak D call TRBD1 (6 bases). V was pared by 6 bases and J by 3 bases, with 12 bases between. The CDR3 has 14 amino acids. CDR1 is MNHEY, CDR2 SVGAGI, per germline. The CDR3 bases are TGTGCCAGCAGCCGAACAGGGTTCAATCAGCCCCAGCATTTT. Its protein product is CASSRTGFNQPQHF.

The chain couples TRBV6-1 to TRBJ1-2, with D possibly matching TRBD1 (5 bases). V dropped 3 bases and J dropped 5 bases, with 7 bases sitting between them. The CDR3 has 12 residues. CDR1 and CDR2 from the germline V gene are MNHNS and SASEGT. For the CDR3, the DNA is TGTGCCAGCAGTGAGGACACTTATGGCTACACCTTC. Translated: CASSEDTYGYTF.

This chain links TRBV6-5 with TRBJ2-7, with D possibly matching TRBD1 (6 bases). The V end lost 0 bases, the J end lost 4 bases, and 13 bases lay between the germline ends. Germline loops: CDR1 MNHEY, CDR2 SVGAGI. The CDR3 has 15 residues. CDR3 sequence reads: CASSYSGTSGYEQYF. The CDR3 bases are TGTGCCAGCAGTTACTCCGGGACAAGTGGGTACGAGCAGTACTTC.

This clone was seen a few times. The CDR3: CASRRQMNTEAFF. For the CDR3, the DNA is TGTGCCAGCAGACGACAGATGAACACTGAAGCTTTCTTT. The V call is TRBV6-5, the J call TRBJ1-1; possibly TRBD1 for D (5 bases). The CDR3 is 13 residues long. Deletions cut 6 bases from V and 0 bases from J, with 8 bases between. Germline loops: CDR1 MNHEY, CDR2 SVGAGI.

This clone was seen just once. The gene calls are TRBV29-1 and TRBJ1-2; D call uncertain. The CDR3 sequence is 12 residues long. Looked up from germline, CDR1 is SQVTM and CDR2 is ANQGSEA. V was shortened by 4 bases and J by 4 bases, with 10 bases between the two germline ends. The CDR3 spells CSVAVAGYGYTF. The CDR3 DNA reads TGCAGCGTTGCCGTGGCGGGCTATGGCTACACCTTC.

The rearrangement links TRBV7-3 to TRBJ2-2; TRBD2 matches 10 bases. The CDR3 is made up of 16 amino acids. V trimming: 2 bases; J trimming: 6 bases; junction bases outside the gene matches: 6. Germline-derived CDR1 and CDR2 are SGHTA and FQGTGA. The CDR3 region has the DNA TGTGCCAGCAGCTTATTGGCTAGCGGGGGCCCCGGGGAGCTGTTTTTT. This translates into CASSLLASGGPGELFF.

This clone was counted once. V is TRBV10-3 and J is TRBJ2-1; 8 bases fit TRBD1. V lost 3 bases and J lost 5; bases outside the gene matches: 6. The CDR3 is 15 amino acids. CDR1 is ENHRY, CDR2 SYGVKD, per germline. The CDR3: CAISDSTGANNEQFF. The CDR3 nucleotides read TGTGCCATCAGTGACTCGACAGGGGCGAACAATGAGCAGTTCTTC.

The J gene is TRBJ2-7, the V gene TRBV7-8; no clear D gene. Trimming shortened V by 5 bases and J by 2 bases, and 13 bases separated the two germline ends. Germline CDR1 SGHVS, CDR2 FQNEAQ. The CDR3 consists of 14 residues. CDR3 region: CASSQGEFAYEQYF. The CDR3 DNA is TGTGCCAGCAGCCAAGGAGAGTTCGCCTACGAGCAGTACTTC.

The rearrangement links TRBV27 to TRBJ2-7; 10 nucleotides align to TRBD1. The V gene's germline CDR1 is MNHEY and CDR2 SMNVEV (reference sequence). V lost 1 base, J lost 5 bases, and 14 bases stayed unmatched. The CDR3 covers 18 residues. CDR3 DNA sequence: TGTGCCAGCAGTTTATGGGGCACCGTGGGACAGGGGTTGGACGAGCAGTACTTC. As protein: CASSLWGTVGQGLDEQYF.

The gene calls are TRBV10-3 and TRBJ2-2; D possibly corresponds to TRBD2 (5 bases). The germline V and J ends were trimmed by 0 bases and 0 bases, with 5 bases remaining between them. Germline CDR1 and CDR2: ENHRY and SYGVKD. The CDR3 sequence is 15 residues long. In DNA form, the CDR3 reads TGTGCCATCAGTGAGTCCGGGGCGAACACCGGGGAGCTGTTTTTT. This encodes CAISESGANTGELFF.

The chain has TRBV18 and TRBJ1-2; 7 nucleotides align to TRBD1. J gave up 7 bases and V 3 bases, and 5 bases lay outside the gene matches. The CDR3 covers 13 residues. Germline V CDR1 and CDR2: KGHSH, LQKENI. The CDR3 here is CASSPETGFGYTF. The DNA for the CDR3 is TGTGCCAGCTCACCCGAGACAGGGTTTGGCTACACCTTC.

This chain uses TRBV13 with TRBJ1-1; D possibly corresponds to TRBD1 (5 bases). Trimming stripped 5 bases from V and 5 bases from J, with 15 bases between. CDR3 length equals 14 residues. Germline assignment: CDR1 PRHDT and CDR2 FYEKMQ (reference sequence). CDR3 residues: CASSQNQGWTEAFF. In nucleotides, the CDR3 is TGTGCCAGCAGCCAGAACCAGGGATGGACTGAAGCTTTCTTT.

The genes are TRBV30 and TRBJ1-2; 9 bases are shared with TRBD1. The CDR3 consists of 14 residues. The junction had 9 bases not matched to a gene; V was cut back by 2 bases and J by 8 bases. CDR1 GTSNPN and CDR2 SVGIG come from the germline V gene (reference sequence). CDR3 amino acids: CAWSHHGTGNGYTF. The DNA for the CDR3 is TGTGCCTGGAGTCATCACGGGACAGGGAACGGCTACACCTTC.

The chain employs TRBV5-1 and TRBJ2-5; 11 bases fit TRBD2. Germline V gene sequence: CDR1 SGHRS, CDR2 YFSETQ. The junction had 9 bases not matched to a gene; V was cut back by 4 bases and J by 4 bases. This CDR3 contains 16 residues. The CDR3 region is CASSSSGGAVRETQYF. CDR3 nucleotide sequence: TGCGCCAGCAGCAGTAGCGGGGGGGCCGTGAGAGAGACCCAGTACTTC.

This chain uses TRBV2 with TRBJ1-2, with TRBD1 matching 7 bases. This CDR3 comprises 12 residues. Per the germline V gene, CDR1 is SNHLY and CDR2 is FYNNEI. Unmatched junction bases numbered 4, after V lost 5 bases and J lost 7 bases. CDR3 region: CASSQQGIGYTF. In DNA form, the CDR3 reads TGTGCCAGCAGTCAACAGGGGATTGGCTACACCTTC.

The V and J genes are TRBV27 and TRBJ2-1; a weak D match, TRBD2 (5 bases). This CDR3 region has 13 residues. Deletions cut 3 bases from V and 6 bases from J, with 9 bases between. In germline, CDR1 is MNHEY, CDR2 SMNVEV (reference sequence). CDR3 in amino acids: CASSFLASNEQFF. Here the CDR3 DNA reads TGTGCCAGCAGTTTCCTAGCTTCCAATGAGCAGTTCTTC.

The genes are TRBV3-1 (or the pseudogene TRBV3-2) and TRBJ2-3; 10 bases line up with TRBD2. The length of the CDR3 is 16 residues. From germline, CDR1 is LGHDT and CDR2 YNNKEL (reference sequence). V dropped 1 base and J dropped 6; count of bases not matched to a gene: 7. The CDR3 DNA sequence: TGTGCCAGCAGCCAAGGGTCTAGCGGGAGTGGCGATACGCAGTATTTT. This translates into CASSQGSSGSGDTQYF.

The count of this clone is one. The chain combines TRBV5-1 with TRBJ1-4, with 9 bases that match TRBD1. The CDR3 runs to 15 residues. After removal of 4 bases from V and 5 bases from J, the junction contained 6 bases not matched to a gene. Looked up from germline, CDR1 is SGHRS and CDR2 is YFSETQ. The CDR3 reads CASSHAGTGNEKLFF. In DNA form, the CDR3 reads TGCGCCAGCAGCCATGCCGGGACAGGGAATGAAAAACTGTTTTTT.

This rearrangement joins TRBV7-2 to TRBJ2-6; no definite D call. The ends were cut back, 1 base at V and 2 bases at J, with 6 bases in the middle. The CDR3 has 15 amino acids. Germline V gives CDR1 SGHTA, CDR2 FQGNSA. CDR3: CASSLDRAGANVLTF. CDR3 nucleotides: TGTGCCAGCAGCTTAGACCGGGCTGGGGCCAACGTCCTGACTTTC.

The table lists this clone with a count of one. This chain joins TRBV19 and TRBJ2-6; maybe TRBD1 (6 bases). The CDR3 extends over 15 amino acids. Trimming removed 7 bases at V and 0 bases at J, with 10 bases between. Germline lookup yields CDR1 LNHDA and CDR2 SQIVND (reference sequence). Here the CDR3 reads CASKIQGSGANVLTF. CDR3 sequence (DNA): TGTGCCAGTAAGATACAGGGCTCTGGGGCCAACGTCCTGACTTTC.

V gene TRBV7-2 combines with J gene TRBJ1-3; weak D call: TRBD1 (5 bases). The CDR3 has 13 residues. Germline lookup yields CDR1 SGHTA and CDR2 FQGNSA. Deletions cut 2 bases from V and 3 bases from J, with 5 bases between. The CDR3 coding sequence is TGTGCCAGCAGCTTACAGGGTGGAAACACCATATATTTT. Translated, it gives CASSLQGGNTIYF.

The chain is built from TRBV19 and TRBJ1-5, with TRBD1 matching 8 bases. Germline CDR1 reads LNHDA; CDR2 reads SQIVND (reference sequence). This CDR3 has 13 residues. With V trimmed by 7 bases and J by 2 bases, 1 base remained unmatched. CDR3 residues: CASKDRGNQPQHF. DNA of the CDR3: TGTGCCAGTAAGGACAGGGGCAATCAGCCCCAGCATTTT.

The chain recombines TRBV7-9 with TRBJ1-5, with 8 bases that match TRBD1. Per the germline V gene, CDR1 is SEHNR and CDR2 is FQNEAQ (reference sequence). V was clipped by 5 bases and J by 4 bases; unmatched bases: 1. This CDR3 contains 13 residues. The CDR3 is CASSGTGNQPQHF. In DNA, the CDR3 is TGTGCCAGCAGCGGGACAGGTAATCAGCCCCAGCATTTT.

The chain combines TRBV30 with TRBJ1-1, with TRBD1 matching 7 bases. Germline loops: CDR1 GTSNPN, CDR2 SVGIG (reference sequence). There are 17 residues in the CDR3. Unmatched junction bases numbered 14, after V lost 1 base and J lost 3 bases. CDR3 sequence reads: CAWSGRPRTGGDTEAFF. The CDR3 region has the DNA TGTGCCTGGAGTGGGCGACCCCGGACAGGCGGGGACACTGAAGCTTTCTTT. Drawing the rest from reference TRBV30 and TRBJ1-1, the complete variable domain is SQTIHQWPATLVQPVGSPLSLECTVEGTSNPNLYWYRQAAGRGLQLLFYSVGIGQISSEVPQNLSASRPQDRQFILSSKKLLLSDSGFYLCAWSGRPRTGGDTEAFFGQGTRLTVV.

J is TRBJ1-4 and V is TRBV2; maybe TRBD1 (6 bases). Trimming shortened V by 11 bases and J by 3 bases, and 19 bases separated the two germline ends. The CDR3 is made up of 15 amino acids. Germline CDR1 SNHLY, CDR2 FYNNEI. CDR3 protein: CASRTGGAANEKLFF. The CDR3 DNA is TGTGCCTCCAGAACGGGGGGCGCCGCTAATGAAAAACTGTTTTTT. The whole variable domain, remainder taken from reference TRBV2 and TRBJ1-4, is EPEVTQTPSHQVTQMGQEVILRCVPISNHLYFYWYRQILGQKVEFLVSFYNNEISEKSEIFDDQFSVERPDGSNFTLKIRSTKLEDSAMYFCASRTGGAANEKLFFGSGTQLSVL.

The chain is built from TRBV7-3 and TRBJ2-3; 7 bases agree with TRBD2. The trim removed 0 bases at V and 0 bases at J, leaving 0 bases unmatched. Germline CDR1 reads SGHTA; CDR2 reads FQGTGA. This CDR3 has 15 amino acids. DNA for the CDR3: TGTGCCAGCAGCTTAACTAGCGGGAGCACAGATACGCAGTATTTT. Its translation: CASSLTSGSTDTQYF. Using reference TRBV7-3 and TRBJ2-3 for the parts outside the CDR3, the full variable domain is GAGVSQTPSNKVTEKGKYVELRCDPISGHTALYWYRQSLGQGPEFLIYFQGTGAADDSGLPNDRFFAVRPEGSVSTLKIQRTERGDSAVYLCASSLTSGSTDTQYFGPGTRLTVL.

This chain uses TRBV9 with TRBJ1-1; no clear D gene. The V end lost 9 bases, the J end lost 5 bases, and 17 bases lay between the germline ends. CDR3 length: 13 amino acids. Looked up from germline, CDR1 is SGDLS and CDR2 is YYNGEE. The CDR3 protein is CAKEEMRRTEAFF. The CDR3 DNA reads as TGTGCCAAAGAGGAGATGCGGCGGACTGAAGCTTTCTTT.